The TCR beta chain under discussion was sequenced for a study of blood T cell repertoires in COVID-19. Study context: Samples representing acute and convalescent COVID-19 were sourced from the United States, Italy and Spain. Sources were T cells, B-cell-depleted T cells, or PBMCs; the material itself was cDNA or gDNA.

Original data processing: Estimation of nucleated cell counts relied on the amplification of reference gene primers. Data came from immunoSEQ multiplex PCR; TCRdb stores just in-frame clones and leaves some out. The V and J calls and clone size come from that table; D and trimming were worked out from the DNA. The table lists 55,000 to 80,000 clones, about 74% of them singletons. CDR3 length equals 12 residues. The germline gives CDR1 SEHNR, CDR2 FQNEAQ (reference sequence). V shed 4 bases and J shed 4 bases, with 8 bases lying between them. The sample comprised peripheral blood. This chain links TRBV7-9 with TRBJ2-7; D may be TRBD1 (5 bases). The receptor's source is a woman of 80 years or more with acute or convalescent COVID-19. Here the CDR3 reads CASSSDTYEQYF. The CDR3 bases are TGTGCCAGCAGCTCGGACACTTACGAGCAGTACTTC.